The 21 T cell receptor beta chains below all came from one sample that was sequenced in a study of cytomegalovirus exposure and HLA in healthy donors. In the PCR, 60 Vbeta and 13 Jbeta primers were used. The table came from immunoSEQ multiplex PCR; TCRdb's copy has only in-frame clones and leaves some out. The table records under 200,000 clones, roughly 73% of them present only once. The material sequenced was PBMCs. The receptors were sampled from a woman younger than 45 in good health and CMV-seronegative.

The rearrangement uses TRBV30 and TRBJ1-2, with 9 positions matching TRBD1. Germline lookup yields CDR1 GTSNPN and CDR2 SVGIG (reference sequence). V lost 5 bases to trimming and J lost 2 bases; unmatched junction nucleotides: 9. The CDR3 totals 15 residues. The CDR3 nucleotides are TGTGCCTGGCACAGGGGGCCTACCCGAAACTATGGCTACACCTTC. Amino acid sequence: CAWHRGPTRNYGYTF.

This rearrangement joins TRBV19 to TRBJ1-1, with 8 bases lining up with TRBD1. In germline, CDR1 is LNHDA, CDR2 SQIVND (reference sequence). This CDR3 region has 15 residues. J gave up 5 bases and V 3 bases, and 8 bases lay outside the gene matches. For the CDR3, the DNA is TGTGCCAGTAGTATGAGGCAGGGGGCTTGGACTGAAGCTTTCTTT. Translated, it gives CASSMRQGAWTEAFF.

The chain recombines TRBV2 with TRBJ2-1, with a tentative D call TRBD1 (6 bases). The CDR3 length is 15 residues. CDR1 SNHLY and CDR2 FYNNEI come from the germline V gene. V lost 6 bases and J lost 2, with 14 bases in between. In DNA form, the CDR3 reads TGTGCCAGCAGCCCCGGACAGTTGACCTACAATGAGCAGTTCTTC. It yields the protein CASSPGQLTYNEQFF. The full variable domain, with the rest looked up from reference TRBV2 and TRBJ2-1, is EPEVTQTPSHQVTQMGQEVILRCVPISNHLYFYWYRQILGQKVEFLVSFYNNEISEKSEIFDDQFSVERPDGSNFTLKIRSTKLEDSAMYFCASSPGQLTYNEQFFGPGTRLTVL.

The V call is TRBV19, the J call TRBJ1-5; 9 positions agree with TRBD1. From germline, CDR1 is LNHDA and CDR2 SQIVND (reference sequence). The CDR3 is 14 amino acids. V dropped 5 bases and J dropped 1; count of bases not matched to a gene: 0. For the CDR3, the DNA is TGTGCCAGTAGTGACAGGGGGAGCAATCAGCCCCAGCATTTT. Amino acids: CASSDRGSNQPQHF.

V gene TRBV2 combines with J gene TRBJ1-5; TRBD1 is a possible D gene (6 bases). Trimming left V 4 bases short and J 10 bases short, with 20 bases between. The CDR3 is 15 amino acids. Germline V gene sequence: CDR1 SNHLY, CDR2 FYNNEI. The CDR3 DNA reads as TGTGCCAGCAGTGTCCTGGGGGCAGGCAGTGGTCCCCAGCATTTT. This gives the protein CASSVLGAGSGPQHF.

The chain employs TRBV5-1 and TRBJ2-3, with 8 bases fitting TRBD1. Germline CDR1 SGHRS, CDR2 YFSETQ. CDR3 length: 16 amino acids. V gave up 0 bases and J gave up 6 bases; unmatched junction bases: 9. The CDR3 DNA reads as TGCGCCAGCAGCTTGGCCGGGTCAGGGGGCGCGGATACGCAGTATTTT. As protein: CASSLAGSGGADTQYF.

On this clone itself: A much larger clonotype is one base distant, so this may be a read error. The J gene is TRBJ2-7, the V gene TRBV7-2; tentatively, D is TRBD1 (5 bases). This CDR3 is built from 13 residues. The germline V gene has CDR1 SGHTA and CDR2 FQGNSA. As DNA, the CDR3 is TGTGCCGGCAGCCCCCGACAGTCCTACGAGCAGTACTTC. Its translation: CAGSPRQSYEQYF.

The chain joins TRBV6-5 to TRBJ1-2; tentatively, D is TRBD1 (5 bases). The length of the CDR3 is 15 residues. V was pared by 7 bases and J by 8 bases, with 23 bases between. Germline CDR1 reads MNHEY; CDR2 reads SVGAGI. Here the CDR3 DNA reads TGTGCCAGCACTTCAACCCCAGGGTCGGATGACGGCTACACCTTC. This encodes CASTSTPGSDDGYTF.

V gene TRBV5-6 combines with J gene TRBJ2-7; D gene ambiguous. The CDR3 extends over 13 amino acids. Germline CDR1 SGHDT, CDR2 YYEEEE. Deletions cut 1 base from V and 2 bases from J, with 7 bases between. CDR3 in amino acids: CASSLTSTYEQYF. The CDR3 nucleotides are TGTGCCAGCAGCTTGACATCCACCTACGAGCAGTACTTC. The whole variable domain, filled in from reference TRBV5-6 and TRBJ2-7, reads DAGVTQSPTHLIKTRGQQVTLRCSPKSGHDTVSWYQQALGQGPQFIFQYYEEEERQRGNFPDRFSGHQFPNYSSELNVNALLLGDSALYLCASSLTSTYEQYFGPGTRLTVT.

The chain carries TRBV18 and TRBJ1-4, with D unresolved. The germline V gene has CDR1 KGHSH and CDR2 LQKENI. CDR3 length equals 15 residues. V was trimmed by 3 bases and J by 6 bases, leaving 14 bases between them. CDR3 DNA: TGTGCCAGCTCACCCCCCCGAGGTCGCCATGAAAAACTGTTTTTT. Translation gives CASSPPRGRHEKLFF. The whole variable domain, filled in from reference TRBV18 and TRBJ1-4, reads NAGVMQNPRHLVRRRGQEARLRCSPMKGHSHVYWYRQLPEEGLKFMVYLQKENIIDESGMPKERFSAEFPKEGPSILRIQQVVRGDSAAYFCASSPPRGRHEKLFFGSGTQLSVL.

The rearrangement links TRBV29-1 to TRBJ2-1, with unresolved D. This CDR3 comprises 11 residues. Trimming pared 5 bases from V and 7 bases from J, leaving 9 bases between. CDR1 is SQVTM, CDR2 ANQGSEA, per germline. The CDR3: CSVYAGNEQFF. CDR3 bases: TGCAGCGTTTATGCCGGTAATGAGCAGTTCTTC.

The genes are TRBV5-4 and TRBJ1-3, with a weak D call TRBD1 (6 bases). Trimming took 0 bases from V and 2 from J, leaving 9 bases between them. This CDR3 is built from 15 residues. CDR1 and CDR2 (germline): SGHNT, YYREEE (reference sequence). The chain's CDR3 is CASSLGTGTGNTIYF. The CDR3 DNA reads TGTGCCAGCAGCTTGGGAACAGGGACTGGAAACACCATATATTTT.

This clone has only a few counts. The genes are TRBV6-4 and TRBJ1-4; D is perhaps TRBD1 (6 bases). CDR3 size: 16 residues. The germline V and J ends were trimmed by 3 bases and 3 bases, with 14 bases remaining between them. CDR1 is MRHNA and CDR2 is SNTAGT in the germline V gene. This CDR3 reads CASSERGGAANEKLFF. In DNA form, the CDR3 reads TGTGCCAGCAGTGAACGAGGGGGGGCGGCTAATGAAAAACTGTTTTTT.

This clone appeared once. DNA of the CDR3: TGCGCCAGCAGCGGACAGGGAGTAGCCAAAAACATTCAGTACTTC. It specifies CASSGQGVAKNIQYF. The chain recombines TRBV4-1 with TRBJ2-4; TRBD1 aligns across 8 bases. This CDR3 spans 15 amino acids. The J segment lost 0 bases and the V segment lost 5 bases, leaving 3 bases of the junction unmatched. Per the germline V gene, CDR1 is MGHRA and CDR2 is YSYEKL.

The gene calls are TRBV10-3 and TRBJ1-2; no clear D. This CDR3 spans 15 amino acids. From germline, CDR1 is ENHRY and CDR2 SYGVKD. Trimming removed 6 bases from V and 0 bases from J, with 14 bases in between. The CDR3 DNA reads as TGTGCCATCAGGGCCGGCGGATTCGCTAACTATGGCTACACCTTC. Residues: CAIRAGGFANYGYTF.

The chain has TRBV4-1 and TRBJ2-4; 10 bases align to TRBD1. The CDR3 runs to 15 residues. Germline V CDR1 and CDR2: MGHRA, YSYEKL. After removal of 4 bases from V and 2 bases from J, the junction contained 2 bases not matched to a gene. The CDR3 coding sequence is TGCGCCAGCAGCCGGGACAGGGGAACCAAAAACATTCAGTACTTC. Translation: CASSRDRGTKNIQYF.

This chain joins TRBV6-6 and TRBJ2-1; TRBD2 might be the D (6 bases). The CDR3 consists of 14 residues. Germline lookup yields CDR1 MNHNY and CDR2 SVGAGI (reference sequence). V dropped 4 bases and J dropped 6 bases, with 13 bases sitting between them. As DNA, the CDR3 is TGTGCCAGCAGTTTCTCGCCCGGGGGCAATGAGCAGTTCTTC. This gives the protein CASSFSPGGNEQFF.

The chain is built from TRBV19 and TRBJ1-2, with 7 positions matching TRBD1. Germline CDR1 LNHDA, CDR2 SQIVND (reference sequence). CDR3 length: 15 residues. Trimming cost V 5 bases and J 2 bases; bases outside gene matches: 8. The CDR3 nucleotides read TGTGCCAGTAGTCAGGGGGTTGGGTGGAACTATGGCTACACCTTC. It yields the protein CASSQGVGWNYGYTF.

CDR3 sequence reads: CASSKGREDTQYF. In DNA form, the CDR3 reads TGTGCCAGCAGCAAGGGTCGGGAAGATACGCAGTATTTT. V and J are TRBV11-1 and TRBJ2-3; tentative D call: TRBD2 (5 bases). From germline, CDR1 is SGHAT and CDR2 FQDESV (reference sequence). V gave up 5 bases and J gave up 5 bases, with 11 bases separating them. This CDR3 has 13 residues.

V and J are TRBV5-1 and TRBJ2-3; possibly TRBD1 for D (6 bases). Trimming stripped 4 bases from V and 4 bases from J, with 19 bases between. The germline V gene has CDR1 SGHRS and CDR2 YFSETQ. The CDR3 has 16 amino acids. CDR3 DNA: TGCGCCAGCAGCCCTCCCGTAGGTGGGGGCGCAGATACGCAGTATTTT. Amino acids: CASSPPVGGGADTQYF.

The chain employs TRBV5-1 and TRBJ2-2, with 7 bases aligning to TRBD2. The V gene end was trimmed by 0 bases and the J gene end by 2 bases; junction bases not matched to a gene: 4. Germline CDR1 is SGHRS and CDR2 is YFSETQ. The length of the CDR3 is 16 residues. DNA for the CDR3: TGCGCCAGCAGCTTGGAGGCTAGCGGCAACACCGGGGAGCTGTTTTTT. It codes for CASSLEASGNTGELFF. Using reference TRBV5-1 and TRBJ2-2 for the parts outside the CDR3, the full variable domain is KAGVTQTPRYLIKTRGQQVTLSCSPISGHRSVSWYQQTPGQGLQFLFEYFSETQRNKGNFPGRFSGRQFSNSRSEMNVSTLELGDSALYLCASSLEASGNTGELFFGEGSRLTVL.